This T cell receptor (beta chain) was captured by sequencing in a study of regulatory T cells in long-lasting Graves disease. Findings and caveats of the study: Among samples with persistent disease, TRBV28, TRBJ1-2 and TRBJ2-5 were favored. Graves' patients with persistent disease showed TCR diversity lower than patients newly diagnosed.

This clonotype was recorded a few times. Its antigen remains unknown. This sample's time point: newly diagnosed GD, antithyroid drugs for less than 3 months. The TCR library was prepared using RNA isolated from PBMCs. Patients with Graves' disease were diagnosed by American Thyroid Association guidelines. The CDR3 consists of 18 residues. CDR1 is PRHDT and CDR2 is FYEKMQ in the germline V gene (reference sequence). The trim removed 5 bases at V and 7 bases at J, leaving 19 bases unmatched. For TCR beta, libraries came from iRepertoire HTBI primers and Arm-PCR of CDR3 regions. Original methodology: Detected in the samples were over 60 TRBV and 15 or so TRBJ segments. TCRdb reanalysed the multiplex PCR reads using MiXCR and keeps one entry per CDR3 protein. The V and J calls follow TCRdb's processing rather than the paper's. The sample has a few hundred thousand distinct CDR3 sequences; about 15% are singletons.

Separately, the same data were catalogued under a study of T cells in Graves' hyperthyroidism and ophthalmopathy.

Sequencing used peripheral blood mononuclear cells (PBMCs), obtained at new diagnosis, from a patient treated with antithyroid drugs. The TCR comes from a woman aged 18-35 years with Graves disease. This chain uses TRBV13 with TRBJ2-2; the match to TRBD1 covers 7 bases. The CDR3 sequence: CASSTLRLTEGAGGELFF. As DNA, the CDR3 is TGTGCCAGCAGCACACTTAGGTTGACCGAGGGGGCCGGCGGGGAGCTGTTTTTT.